This T cell receptor (beta chain) was captured in a study of human T cells and chemical hapten exposure. Across the whole study: An approximately 2 cm by approximately 2 cm inner upper arm patch received 2% DPC for sensitization.

Germline values: CDR1 SGHTA, CDR2 FQGTGA. The CDR3 is 11 amino acids. V lost 6 bases, J lost 12 bases, and 14 bases lay in between. Time point reported: patch test 1, 2 weeks after DPC sensitization. Treatment indicated: therapeutic diphenylcyclopropenone sensitization with weekly scalp DPC. In the case of this clonotype: No antigen is known for it.

TCRdb recomputed calls from the RACE reads with MiXCR, one row per CDR3 protein. The sample contains 150,000 to 200,000 distinct CDR3 sequences, 13% to 15% of which appear only once. General study results and limits: Compared with pre-sensitization or healthy control sets, expanded TCRs clustered more.

The sequencing here drew on whole blood, taken in connection with sensitization to the hapten diphenylcyclopropenone (DPC). The rearrangement joins TRBV7-3 to TRBJ1-2; D ambiguous. This receptor was obtained from a woman between 25 and 40 years old with alopecia areata. Some clones in this sample may be carry-over from other donors' samples. For the CDR3, the DNA is TGTGCCAGCAGTCCCAATGACCGCAACACCTTC. Encoded protein: CASSPNDRNTF.